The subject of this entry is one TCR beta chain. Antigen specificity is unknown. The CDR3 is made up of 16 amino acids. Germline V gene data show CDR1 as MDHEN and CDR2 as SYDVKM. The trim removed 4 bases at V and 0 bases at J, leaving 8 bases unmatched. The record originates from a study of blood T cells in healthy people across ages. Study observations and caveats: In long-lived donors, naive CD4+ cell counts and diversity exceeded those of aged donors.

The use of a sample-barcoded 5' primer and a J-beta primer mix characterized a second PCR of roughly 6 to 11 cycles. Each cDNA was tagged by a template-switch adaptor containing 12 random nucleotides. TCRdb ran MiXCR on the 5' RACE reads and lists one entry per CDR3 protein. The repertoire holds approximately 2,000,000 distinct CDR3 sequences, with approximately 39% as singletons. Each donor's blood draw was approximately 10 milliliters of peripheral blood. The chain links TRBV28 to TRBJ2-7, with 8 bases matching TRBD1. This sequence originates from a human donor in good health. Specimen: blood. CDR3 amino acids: CASSSIGQGSSYEQYF. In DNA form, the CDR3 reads TGTGCCAGCAGTTCCATCGGACAGGGAAGCTCCTACGAGCAGTACTTC. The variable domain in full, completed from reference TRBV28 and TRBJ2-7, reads DVKVTQSSRYLVKRTGEKVFLECVQDMDHENMFWYRQDPGLGLRLIYFSYDVKMKEKGDIPEGYSVSREKKERFSLILESASTNQTSMYLCASSSIGQGSSYEQYFGPGTRLTVT.